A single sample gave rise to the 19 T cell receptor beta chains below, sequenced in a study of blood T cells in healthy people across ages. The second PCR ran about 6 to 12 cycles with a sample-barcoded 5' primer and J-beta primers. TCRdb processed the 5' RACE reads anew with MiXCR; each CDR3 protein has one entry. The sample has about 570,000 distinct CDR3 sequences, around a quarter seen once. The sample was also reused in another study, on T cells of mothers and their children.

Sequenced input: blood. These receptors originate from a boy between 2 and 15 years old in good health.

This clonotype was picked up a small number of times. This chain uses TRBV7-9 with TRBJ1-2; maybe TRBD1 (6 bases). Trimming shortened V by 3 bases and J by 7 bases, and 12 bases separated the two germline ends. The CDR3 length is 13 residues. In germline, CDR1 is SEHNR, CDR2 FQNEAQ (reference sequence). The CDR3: CASSLDGGAGYTF. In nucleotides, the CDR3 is TGTGCCAGCAGCTTGGACGGGGGCGCTGGCTACACCTTC.

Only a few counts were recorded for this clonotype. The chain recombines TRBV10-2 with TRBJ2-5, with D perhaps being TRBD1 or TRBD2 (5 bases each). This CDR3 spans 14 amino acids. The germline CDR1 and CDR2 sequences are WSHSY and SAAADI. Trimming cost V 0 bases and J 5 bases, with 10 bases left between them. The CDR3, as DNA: TGCGCCAGCAGTGAGTCGAGGGGAACGGAGACCCAGTACTTC. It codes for CASSESRGTETQYF.

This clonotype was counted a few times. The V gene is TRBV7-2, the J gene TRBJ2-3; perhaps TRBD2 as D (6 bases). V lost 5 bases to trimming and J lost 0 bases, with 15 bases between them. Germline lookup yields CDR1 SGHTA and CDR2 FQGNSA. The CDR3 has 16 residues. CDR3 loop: CASSAGTGASTDTQYF. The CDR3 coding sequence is TGTGCCAGCAGCGCCGGGACGGGAGCTAGCACAGATACGCAGTATTTT.

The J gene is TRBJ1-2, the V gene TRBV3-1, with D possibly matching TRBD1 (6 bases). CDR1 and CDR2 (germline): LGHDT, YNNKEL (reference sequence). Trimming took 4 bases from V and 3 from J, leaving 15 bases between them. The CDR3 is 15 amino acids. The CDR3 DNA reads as TGTGCCAGCAGCCCATACAGGGAACGGCACTATGGCTACACCTTC. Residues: CASSPYRERHYGYTF.

The CDR3 loop reads CASSRLTGRETQYF. As DNA, the CDR3 is TGTGCCAGCAGCCGATTGACAGGGCGGGAGACCCAGTACTTC. This rearrangement joins TRBV5-5 to TRBJ2-1; 7 bases are shared with TRBD1. The DNA end is more similar to TRBJ2-5, so the J call may be wrong. Germline V gene sequence: CDR1 SGHKS, CDR2 YYEKEE (reference sequence). The CDR3 is 14 residues long.

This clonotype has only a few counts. For the CDR3, the DNA is TGCGCCAGCAGCCGACAGGGTCGGGACTACGAGCAGTACTTC. It yields the protein CASSRQGRDYEQYF. The V call is TRBV4-1, the J call TRBJ2-7; 7 bases match TRBD1. The CDR3 extends over 14 amino acids. Looked up from germline, CDR1 is MGHRA and CDR2 is YSYEKL. V was clipped by 4 bases and J by 3 bases; unmatched bases: 6.

CDR3 sequence (DNA): TGTGCCAGCAGCTCGACCTCAGGGTGGGGGGAAAAACTGTTTTTT. Translated, it gives CASSSTSGWGEKLFF. The rearrangement uses TRBV7-9 and TRBJ1-4; the D gene is possibly TRBD1 (5 bases). The V and J ends lost 4 bases and 8 bases respectively, with 17 bases between them. CDR3 length equals 15 residues. CDR1 is SEHNR and CDR2 is FQNEAQ in the germline V gene (reference sequence).

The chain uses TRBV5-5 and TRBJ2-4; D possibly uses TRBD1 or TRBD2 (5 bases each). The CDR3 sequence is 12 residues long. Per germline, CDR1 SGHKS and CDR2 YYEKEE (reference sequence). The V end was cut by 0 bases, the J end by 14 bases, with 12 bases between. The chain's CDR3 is CASSLEDMGEYF. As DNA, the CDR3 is TGTGCCAGCAGCTTGGAAGATATGGGGGAGTACTTC.

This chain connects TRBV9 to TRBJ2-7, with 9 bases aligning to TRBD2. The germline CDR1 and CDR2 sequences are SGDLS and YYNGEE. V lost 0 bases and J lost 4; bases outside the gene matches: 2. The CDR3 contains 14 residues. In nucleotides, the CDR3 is TGTGCCAGCAGCGTAGGTAGCGGGGGATACGAGCAGTACTTC. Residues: CASSVGSGGYEQYF.

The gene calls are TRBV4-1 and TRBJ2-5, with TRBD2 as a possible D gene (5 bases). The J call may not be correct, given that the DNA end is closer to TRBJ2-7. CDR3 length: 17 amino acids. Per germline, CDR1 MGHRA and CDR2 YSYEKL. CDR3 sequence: CASSQDLPGIYDYEQYF. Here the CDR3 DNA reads TGCGCCAGCAGCCAAGATCTCCCCGGGATTTACGACTACGAGCAGTACTTC.

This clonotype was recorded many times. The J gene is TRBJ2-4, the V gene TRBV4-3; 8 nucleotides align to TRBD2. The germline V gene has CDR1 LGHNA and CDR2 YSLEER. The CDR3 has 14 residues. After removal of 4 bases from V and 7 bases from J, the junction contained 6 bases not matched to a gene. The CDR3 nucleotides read TGCGCCAGCAGCCCTCGACTAGCGAAGAACATTCAGTACTTC. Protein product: CASSPRLAKNIQYF.

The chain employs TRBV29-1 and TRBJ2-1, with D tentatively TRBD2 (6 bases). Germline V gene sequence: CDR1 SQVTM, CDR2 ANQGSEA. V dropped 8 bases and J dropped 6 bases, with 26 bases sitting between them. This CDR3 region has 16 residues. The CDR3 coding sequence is TGCAGCCACCGGGCTGGGGACTTCCCCCCTCTCAATGAGCAGTTCTTC. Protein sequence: CSHRAGDFPPLNEQFF.

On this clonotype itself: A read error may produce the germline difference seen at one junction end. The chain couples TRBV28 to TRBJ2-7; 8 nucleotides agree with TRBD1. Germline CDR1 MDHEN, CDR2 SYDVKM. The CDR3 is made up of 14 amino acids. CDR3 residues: CASKPEDREYEQCF. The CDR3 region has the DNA TGTGCCAGCAAGCCGGAGGACAGGGAGTACGAGCAGTGCTTC.

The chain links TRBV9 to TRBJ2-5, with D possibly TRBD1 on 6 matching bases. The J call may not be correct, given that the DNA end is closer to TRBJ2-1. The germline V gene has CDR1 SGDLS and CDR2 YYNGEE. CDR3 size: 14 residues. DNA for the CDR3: TGTGCCAGCAGCGTAGCAGGGGAAGTAGGTGAGCAGTTCTTC. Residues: CASSVAGEVGEQFF.

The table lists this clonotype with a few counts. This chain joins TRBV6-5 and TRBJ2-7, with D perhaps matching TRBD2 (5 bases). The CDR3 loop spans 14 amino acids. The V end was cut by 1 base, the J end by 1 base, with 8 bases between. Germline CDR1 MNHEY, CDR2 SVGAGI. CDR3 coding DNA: TGTGCCAGCAGTTACTTGGGCGGGTCCTACGAGCAGTACTTC. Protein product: CASSYLGGSYEQYF.

The DNA for the CDR3 is TGTGCCAGCAGTTACAATCACAAGGGCGACGAGCAGTACTTC. It specifies CASSYNHKGDEQYF. The chain recombines TRBV6-6 with TRBJ2-7, with unresolved D. The CDR3 totals 14 residues. In germline, CDR1 is MNHNY, CDR2 SVGAGI (reference sequence). The V end was cut by 2 bases, the J end by 5 bases, with 13 bases between.

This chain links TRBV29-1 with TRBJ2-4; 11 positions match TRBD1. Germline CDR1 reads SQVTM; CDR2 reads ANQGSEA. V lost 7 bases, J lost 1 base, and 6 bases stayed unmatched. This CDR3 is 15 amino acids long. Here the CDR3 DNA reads TGCAGCGCTGGACAGGGGGCGAGGGCCAAAAACATTCAGTACTTC. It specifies CSAGQGARAKNIQYF.

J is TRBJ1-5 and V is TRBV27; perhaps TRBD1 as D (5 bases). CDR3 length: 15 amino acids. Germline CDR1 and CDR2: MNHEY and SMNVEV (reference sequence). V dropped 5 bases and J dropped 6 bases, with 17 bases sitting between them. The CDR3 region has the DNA TGTGCCAGCAGTCCCAACACGGGCGGGGGTCAGCCCCAGCATTTT. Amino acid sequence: CASSPNTGGGQPQHF.

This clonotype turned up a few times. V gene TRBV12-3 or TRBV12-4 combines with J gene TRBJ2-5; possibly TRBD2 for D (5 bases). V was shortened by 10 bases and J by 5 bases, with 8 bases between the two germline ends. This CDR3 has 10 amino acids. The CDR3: CATERETQYF. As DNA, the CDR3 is TGTGCCACCGAGCGGGAGACCCAGTACTTC.